This T cell receptor beta chain was identified during a study of Ad26.COV2.S vaccination and SARS-CoV-2 variants. Study in general: Ad26.COV2.S given intramuscularly, once or twice 56 days apart. Study results and caveats: Vaccine recipients and placebo recipients showed similar non-spike TCR breadth.

Germline CDR1 reads SGHTA; CDR2 reads FQGNSA. Trimming took 5 bases from V and 4 from J, leaving 17 bases between them. This CDR3 has 15 residues. Sample treatment: some 19 received Ad26.COV2.S at low or high dose, single or two shots; 5 received placebo; per-sample allocation not given. Material that was analyzed had been drawn on day 63 after the first vaccine or placebo injection. Wuhan-strain SARS-CoV-2 spike was expressed by the Ad26 vector that made up the vaccine. The assay was immunoSEQ multiplex PCR, and TCRdb's table has in-frame clones only and misses some. Seen here are roughly 300,000 clones, approximately 86% observed once, and the top ten hold about 10%. This clone came up once. Its antigen is currently unknown.

The chain is built from TRBV7-2 and TRBJ1-2; weak D call: TRBD1 (6 bases). This TCR came from a person aged 18-60 years who received the Ad26.COV2.S COVID-19 vaccine or a placebo. The sequences come from peripheral blood, collected in a trial of Ad26.COV2.S vaccine versus placebo. The CDR3 DNA sequence: TGTGCCAGCAGCGCTGGCCGCGGGGGCCTCTATGGCTACACCTTC. This codes for CASSAGRGGLYGYTF. The variable domain in full, completed from reference TRBV7-2 and TRBJ1-2, reads GAGVSQSPSNKVTEKGKDVELRCDPISGHTALYWYRQSLGQGLEFLIYFQGNSAPDKSGLPSDRFSAERTGGSVSTLTIQRTQQEDSAVYLCASSAGRGGLYGYTFGSGTRLTVV.